The clone carrying this T cell receptor (beta chain) has just a few counts. The record originates from a study of T-cell reconstitution after alpha-beta-depleted transplantation in children. Library preparation (for TCRbeta) was performed with unique molecular identifiers. TCRdb redid the calling of the PCR reads with MiXCR, one entry per CDR3 protein. The sample consists of some 640,000 distinct CDR3 sequences, approximately 15% of them appearing once. The germline CDR1 and CDR2 sequences are WNHNN and SYGVQD (reference sequence). This CDR3 is 15 amino acids long. V was pared by 0 bases and J by 3 bases, with 3 bases of the junction left unmatched.

The chain joins TRBV10-1 to TRBJ1-2; 8 positions agree with TRBD1. The specimen comprised PBMCs from the stem cell graft donor, sampled from the stem cell graft. The receptor's source is a human donor who donated a stem cell graft to a child with acute myeloid leukemia. The CDR3 reads CASSESTGGYYGYTF. The CDR3 DNA reads as TGCGCCAGCAGTGAGTCCACAGGGGGATACTATGGCTACACCTTC.